These 4 T cell receptor beta chains originate from one sample sequenced in a study of cytomegalovirus exposure and HLA in healthy donors. The PCR was carried out with 60 Vbeta primers and 13 Jbeta primers. This table comes from immunoSEQ multiplex PCR, and its TCRdb copy is limited to in-frame clones, with some not included. The table records more than 120,000 clones, over 75% of them present only once. The sample was PBMCs. Receptor source: a male donor in good health and CMV-seronegative.

The J gene is TRBJ2-3, the V gene TRBV18; D possibly corresponds to TRBD2 (5 bases). Germline V gives CDR1 KGHSH, CDR2 LQKENI. This CDR3 has 14 residues. The germline V and J ends were trimmed by 7 bases and 2 bases, with 13 bases remaining between them. CDR3 residues: CASLGSGLTDTQYF. The CDR3 DNA reads as TGTGCCAGCTTGGGGAGCGGACTCACAGATACGCAGTATTTT. The full variable domain, its missing parts supplied by reference TRBV18 and TRBJ2-3, is NAGVMQNPRHLVRRRGQEARLRCSPMKGHSHVYWYRQLPEEGLKFMVYLQKENIIDESGMPKERFSAEFPKEGPSILRIQQVVRGDSAAYFCASLGSGLTDTQYFGPGTRLTVL.

The V call is TRBV4-3, the J call TRBJ2-7; a possible D gene is TRBD1 (6 bases). The V gene lost 2 bases and the J gene lost 5 bases, with 16 bases spanning the gap. There are 15 residues in the CDR3. Per the germline V gene, CDR1 is LGHNA and CDR2 is YSLEER. CDR3 nucleotide sequence: TGCGCCAGCAGCCAACTGGGGGCGACGGGAAACGAGCAGTACTTC. Encoded protein: CASSQLGATGNEQYF.

In its sample, this clone was seen once. The rearrangement joins TRBV2 to TRBJ2-3, with D possibly matching TRBD2 (7 bases). The CDR3 consists of 19 residues. V was cut by 5 bases and J by 0 bases, with 24 bases left in between. Germline lookup yields CDR1 SNHLY and CDR2 FYNNEI. The CDR3, as DNA: TGTGCCAGCAGTCCACGGGGGGCACCGGGGGGAGCTAGCACAGATACGCAGTATTTT. Translation: CASSPRGAPGGASTDTQYF.

The rearrangement uses TRBV29-1 and TRBJ2-7; 11 bases are a match to TRBD2. Germline CDR1 reads SQVTM; CDR2 reads ANQGSEA. This CDR3 has 17 residues. V gave up 3 bases and J gave up 7 bases; unmatched junction bases: 17. The CDR3 sequence is CSVDSGPGTSGRGEQYF. CDR3 coding DNA: TGCAGCGTTGATAGTGGGCCCGGGACTAGCGGTCGCGGGGAGCAGTACTTC.